This is a list of T cell receptor beta chains from one sample in a study of cytotoxic CD8 clonotypes in ibrutinib-treated CLL. Assay used: immunoSEQ multiplex PCR; TCRdb lists only in-frame clones, some missing. The sample lists 270,000 or so clones; less than 85% were seen once. The sample consisted of PBMCs, taken at disease progression, from a patient treated with ibrutinib. These receptor sequences come from a human donor with chronic lymphocytic leukemia. CDR3s include the opening cysteine and the closing phenylalanine or tryptophan. D genes are given only for firm matches. Only some rows state a clone size, as once, few, many or a class for expanded clones.

abundance | j_gene | d_gene | v_gene | CDR3aa | CDR3nt
NA | TRBJ2-7 | NA | TRBV10-3 | CAIRQGYEQYF | TGTGCCATCAGGCAGGGCTACGAGCAGTACTTC
NA | TRBJ2-7 | NA | TRBV5-1 | CASRVTLPWGESSYEQYF | TGCGCCAGCAGGGTGACCCTCCCGTGGGGGGAGAGCTCCTACGAGCAGTACTTC
NA | TRBJ2-3 | NA | TRBV18 | CASSSGPIRTDTQYF | TGTGCCAGCTCATCGGGACCAATCCGGACAGATACGCAGTATTTT
NA | TRBJ2-7 | TRBD1 | TRBV5-1 | CASSLMGQGGYEQYF | TGCGCCAGCAGTCTAATGGGACAGGGAGGTTACGAGCAGTACTTC
NA | TRBJ1-5 | NA | TRBV1 | CTSSQDDPDREGNQPQHF | TGCACCAGCAGCCAAGACGACCCCGACAGGGAGGGAAATCAGCCCCAGCACTTT
NA | TRBJ2-7 | TRBD1 | TRBV11-2 | CASSRRGQGAGEQYF | TGTGCCAGCAGCAGACGGGGACAGGGGGCGGGCGAGCAGTACTTC
NA | TRBJ1-1 | NA | TRBV5-1 | CASSIGGAAEAFF | TGCGCCAGCAGCATAGGGGGGGCCGCTGAAGCTTTCTTT
NA | TRBJ1-4 | NA | TRBV7-9 | CASKGSGTEYEKLFF | TGTGCCAGCAAGGGGTCCGGGACTGAATATGAAAAACTGTTTTTT
few | TRBJ1-2 | NA | TRBV6-1 | CASRRRENYGYTF | TGTGCCAGCAGGAGAAGGGAGAACTATGGCTACACCTTC
NA | TRBJ2-7 | NA | TRBV1 | CTSRTSFNCSGGRAPGCEQYF | TGCACCAGCAGGACGAGTTTTAATTGTTCGGGTGGGAGGGCCCCAGGTTGCGAGCAGTACTTC
NA | TRBJ2-7 | NA | TRBV4-1 | CASSHAGMDYEQYF | TGCGCCAGCAGCCATGCAGGGATGGACTACGAGCAGTACTTC
NA | TRBJ1-5 | NA | TRBV5-6 | CASSLGGSNQPQHF | TGTGCCAGCAGCTTGGGGGGCAGCAATCAGCCCCAGCATTTT
NA | TRBJ2-7 | NA | TRBV5-1 | CASSLDTRGTYEQYF | TGCGCCAGCAGCTTGGATACCAGGGGTACATACGAGCAGTACTTC
NA | TRBJ2-1 | NA | TRBV9 | CASSVVVAASYNEQFF | TGTGCCAGCAGCGTAGTGGTAGCGGCATCCTACAATGAGCAGTTCTTC
NA | TRBJ1-2 | TRBD1 | TRBV5-1 | CASSLTGGGYGYTF | TGCGCCAGCAGCTTAACAGGGGGCGGCTATGGCTACACCTTC
many | TRBJ1-2 | NA | TRBV7-9 | CASSLAVGQLNYGYTF | TGTGCCAGCAGCTTAGCGGTAGGACAATTGAACTATGGCTACACCTTC
NA | TRBJ2-5 | TRBD1 | TRBV11-2 | CASSAQGEETQYF | TGTGCCAGCAGCGCACAGGGGGAAGAGACCCAGTACTTC
NA | TRBJ1-6 | NA | TRBV6-5 | CASSQGVSSPLHF | TGTGCCAGCAGCCAGGGTGTTTCTTCACCCCTCCACTTT
NA | TRBJ2-2 | NA | TRBV19 | CASSPRPGLPNTGELFF | TGTGCCAGTAGTCCACGGCCGGGACTCCCGAACACCGGGGAGCTGTTTTTT
few | TRBJ2-2 | TRBD2 | TRBV9 | CASGGGRAVVSGELFF | TGTGCCAGCGGCGGCGGGAGGGCCGTCGTCTCCGGGGAGCTGTTTTTT
NA | TRBJ1-1 | TRBD1 | TRBV10-2 | CASSEGTGLTEAFF | TGCGCCAGCAGTGAGGGGACAGGGTTGACTGAAGCTTTCTTT
NA | TRBJ1-1 | NA | TRBV5-1 | CASSFRRGVNTEAFF | TGCGCCAGCAGCTTCCGCAGGGGTGTGAACACTGAAGCTTTCTTT
NA | TRBJ2-7 | TRBD1 | TRBV29-1 | CSVTKPGQGAQYF | TGCAGCGTTACTAAACCGGGACAGGGGGCTCAGTACTTC
NA | TRBJ1-2 | NA | TRBV19 | CASSMQGINYGYTF | TGTGCCAGTAGTATGCAGGGTATTAACTATGGCTACACCTTC
once | TRBJ2-7 | TRBD2 | TRBV9 | CASSAGLADYEQYF | TGTGCCAGCAGCGCGGGACTAGCGGACTACGAGCAGTACTTC
NA | TRBJ2-7 | NA | TRBV18 | CASSPRTNHEQYF | TGTGCCAGCTCACCACGTACTAACCACGAGCAGTACTTC
NA | TRBJ2-7 | TRBD2 | TRBV10-2 | CASSESGGTRHEQYF | TGCGCCAGCAGTGAGTCAGGGGGGACTAGGCACGAGCAGTACTTC
NA | TRBJ1-2 | NA | TRBV25-1 | CASSPAGRYGYTF | TGTGCCAGCAGCCCAGCAGGCCGGTATGGCTACACCTTC